The 21 T cell receptor beta chains below all came from one sample that was sequenced in a study of T cells expressing NK-cell markers. Using the 5' RACE reads, TCRdb records one entry per CDR3 protein without DNA. This listing includes about 260,000 distinct CDR3 sequences. The sample taken for sequencing was blood T cells: a sorted CD56 or NKG2C T cell subset, CD4+ or CD8+ T cells, or bulk PBMC T cells (not recorded which). These receptors were obtained from a man between 18 and 35 years old in good health.

The chain joins TRBV5-6 to TRBJ2-1; TCRdb's assignment of TRBD2 cannot be checked, as there is no DNA. Germline CDR1 and CDR2: SGHDT and YYEEEE. CDR3 length: 15 amino acids. This chain's CDR3 is CASSLGRFRRNEQFF.

The rearrangement joins TRBV12-3 or TRBV12-4 to TRBJ1-2; the TCRdb D gene call, TRBD1, has no DNA to confirm it. The CDR3 sequence is 13 residues long. This CDR3 reads CASRQDSNYGYTF.

V and J are TRBV28 and TRBJ2-2; TCRdb picks TRBD2, but there is no DNA to check that call. Germline V gene sequence: CDR1 MDHEN, CDR2 SYDVKM. The CDR3 is 12 amino acids. The CDR3 here is CASRPRPGELFF.

The V gene is TRBV12-3 or TRBV12-4, the J gene TRBJ2-1; TCRdb indicates TRBD1, and absent DNA this call remains unverified. The CDR3 covers 13 residues. The CDR3 sequence: CASTMGGISEQFF.

V is TRBV3-1 and J is TRBJ2-5; the D gene TCRdb calls, TRBD1, cannot be checked with no DNA. Germline CDR1 and CDR2: LGHDT and YNNKEL (reference sequence). CDR3 size: 14 residues. The CDR3 sequence is CASSPTGEYETQYF.

V and J are TRBV15 and TRBJ1-2. Germline CDR1 and CDR2: LNHNV and YYDKDF (reference sequence). The CDR3 sequence is 11 residues long. The CDR3 loop reads CATSRDLLFTF.

The chain carries TRBV11-2 and TRBJ2-7. From germline, CDR1 is SGHAT and CDR2 FQNNGV. The CDR3 consists of 15 residues. CDR3 protein: CASSLEKGSYYEQYF.

The rearrangement uses TRBV30 and TRBJ1-2; TCRdb picks TRBD1, but there is no DNA to check that call. Germline lookup yields CDR1 GTSNPN and CDR2 SVGIG (reference sequence). The CDR3 spans 14 residues. CDR3 residues: CAWSGGQQNYGYTF.

The rearrangement joins TRBV5-1 to TRBJ2-5. Looked up from germline, CDR1 is SGHRS and CDR2 is YFSETQ. The CDR3 runs to 12 residues. The CDR3 region is CASSLVGETQYF.

The chain uses TRBV12-3 or TRBV12-4 and TRBJ2-5; lacking DNA, the TRBD1 call made by TCRdb goes unchecked. This CDR3 spans 13 amino acids. The CDR3 loop reads CASSPLLGVTQYF.

The rearrangement joins TRBV20-1 to TRBJ2-1; as DNA is missing, the TRBD1 call by TCRdb cannot be tested. Germline V gene sequence: CDR1 DFQATT, CDR2 SNEGSKA (reference sequence). The CDR3 has 16 residues. The CDR3 loop reads CSARPRGHNFYNEQFF.

The gene calls are TRBV6-2 or TRBV6-3 and TRBJ2-5; TCRdb reports TRBD2, a call that lacks DNA to check it against. Looked up from germline, CDR1 is MNHEY and CDR2 is SVGEGT. This CDR3 has 17 amino acids. This CDR3 is CASRSYGDYTTKETQYF.

The rearrangement joins TRBV29-1 to TRBJ2-1; TCRdb indicates TRBD1, and absent DNA this call remains unverified. Germline V lookup: CDR1 SQVTM, CDR2 ANQGSEA. CDR3 length equals 15 residues. The CDR3 sequence is CSVLGGARSYNEQFF.

The chain links TRBV14 to TRBJ1-3. Germline values: CDR1 SGHDN, CDR2 FVKESK. This CDR3 is built from 16 residues. CDR3: CASSQDLGVYGNTIYF.

The chain links TRBV12-3 or TRBV12-4 to TRBJ2-7; there is no DNA to check the TCRdb D call of TRBD1. The CDR3 is 15 residues long. CDR3 region: CASRPGTGLTYEQYF.

J is TRBJ2-7 and V is TRBV30; TCRdb picks TRBD1, but there is no DNA to check that call. Germline-derived CDR1 and CDR2 are GTSNPN and SVGIG (reference sequence). CDR3 length equals 13 residues. CDR3 amino acids: CAWSVPGAYEQYF.

CDR3 protein: CASRREGTGELFF. This sequence joins TRBV5-4 and TRBJ2-2. Germline CDR1 is SGHNT and CDR2 is YYREEE (reference sequence). This CDR3 is 13 amino acids long.

The V gene is TRBV19, the J gene TRBJ1-1; TCRdb's D call, TRBD1, is unchecked because there is no DNA. Germline V CDR1 and CDR2: LNHDA, SQIVND (reference sequence). The CDR3 runs to 13 residues. The CDR3 loop reads CASSRTGNTEAFF. The entire variable domain, with the rest obtained from reference TRBV19 and TRBJ1-1, is as follows: DGGITQSPKYLFRKEGQNVTLSCEQNLNHDAMYWYRQDPGQGLRLIYYSQIVNDFQKGDIAEGYSVSREKKESFPLTVTSAQKNPTAFYLCASSRTGNTEAFFGQGTRLTVV.

The rearrangement links TRBV12-3 or TRBV12-4 to TRBJ2-5; TCRdb picks TRBD1, but there is no DNA to check that call. This CDR3 is 15 amino acids long. CDR3 residues: CASSIPGTRGGTQYF.

This chain links TRBV29-1 with TRBJ2-5; TCRdb selects TRBD1, and the lack of DNA leaves this call unchecked. CDR3 size: 13 residues. CDR1 is SQVTM and CDR2 is ANQGSEA in the germline V gene. CDR3 sequence: CSGRDSGRETQYF.

CDR3 region: CASSPWTRGWNEQFF. The chain couples TRBV13 to TRBJ2-1; lacking DNA, the TRBD2 call made by TCRdb goes unchecked. The germline V gene has CDR1 PRHDT and CDR2 FYEKMQ (reference sequence). The CDR3 runs to 15 residues.